The rows below give T cell receptor beta chains drawn from one sample of a study of blood T cell repertoires in COVID-19. The protocol was immunoSEQ multiplex PCR, while the TCRdb copy is restricted to in-frame clones and leaves out a portion. The sample shows approximately 100,000 clones, approximately 81% of them seen only once. Specimen: peripheral blood. Receptor source: an older woman with active or convalescent COVID-19. The CDR3 runs from the conserved cysteine through the conserved F or W. Fields, in order: J gene, clone size, V gene, D gene, CDR3 DNA, CDR3 protein. A D gene is named only where the DNA matches it firmly. The size entry is marked missing in some rows and otherwise reads once, few, many or a size class.

j_gene: TRBJ2-6; abundance: NA; v_gene: TRBV10-2; d_gene: TRBD2; CDR3nt: TGCGCCAGCAGTGAGTCGAGACACGTAGCGGGAGCTGGGGCCAACGTCCTGACTTTC; CDR3aa: CASSESRHVAGAGANVLTF
j_gene: TRBJ2-6; abundance: NA; v_gene: TRBV7-9; d_gene: TRBD1; CDR3nt: TGTGCCAGCAGCTTAGATGGACAGGGGGCTGGGGCCAACGTCCTGACTTTC; CDR3aa: CASSLDGQGAGANVLTF
j_gene: TRBJ1-2; abundance: NA; v_gene: TRBV11-2; d_gene: NA; CDR3nt: TGTGCCAGCAGCCGGACCGCCGGGGACTATGGCTACACCTTC; CDR3aa: CASSRTAGDYGYTF
j_gene: TRBJ2-2; abundance: NA; v_gene: TRBV30; d_gene: NA; CDR3nt: TGTGCCTGGAGTCGAGATCAGGTCACCGGGGAGCTGTTTTTT; CDR3aa: CAWSRDQVTGELFF
j_gene: TRBJ2-1; abundance: NA; v_gene: TRBV7-2; d_gene: NA; CDR3nt: TGTGCCAGCAGCACCGTACACTCGGGTGAGCAGTTCTTC; CDR3aa: CASSTVHSGEQFF
j_gene: TRBJ2-7; abundance: NA; v_gene: TRBV5-5; d_gene: TRBD1; CDR3nt: TGTGCCAGCAGCTTGTTCATTGGGACAGGGGGCTACGAGCAGTACTTC; CDR3aa: CASSLFIGTGGYEQYF
j_gene: TRBJ2-1; abundance: NA; v_gene: TRBV11-3; d_gene: NA; CDR3nt: TGTGCCAGCAGTCGCGACGCGGGAATCTACAATGAGCAGTTCTTC; CDR3aa: CASSRDAGIYNEQFF
j_gene: TRBJ2-1; abundance: NA; v_gene: TRBV4-3; d_gene: NA; CDR3nt: TGCGCCAGCAGCCAAAGCGTGACCTCCTACAATGAGCAGTTCTTC; CDR3aa: CASSQSVTSYNEQFF
j_gene: TRBJ1-4; abundance: few; v_gene: TRBV21-1; d_gene: NA; CDR3nt: TGTGCCAGCAGCAAAAGGGGCGGTACTAATGAAAAACTGTTTTTT; CDR3aa: CASSKRGGTNEKLFF
j_gene: TRBJ2-7; abundance: NA; v_gene: TRBV18; d_gene: TRBD1; CDR3nt: TGTGCCAGCTCACCATCGGCAGGGGGCGCCTACGAGCAGTACTTC; CDR3aa: CASSPSAGGAYEQYF
j_gene: TRBJ1-3; abundance: NA; v_gene: TRBV15; d_gene: TRBD1; CDR3nt: TGTGCCACCAGCAGAGATCGGGGAGGACAGGCTGGAAACACCATATATTTT; CDR3aa: CATSRDRGGQAGNTIYF
j_gene: TRBJ1-2; abundance: once; v_gene: TRBV3-1/TRBV3-2; d_gene: NA; CDR3nt: TGTGCCAGCAGCCAAGCCAAGGGGCTTCTTGGCTACACCTTC; CDR3aa: CASSQAKGLLGYTF
j_gene: TRBJ2-7; abundance: NA; v_gene: TRBV19; d_gene: NA; CDR3nt: TGTGCCAGTGTGGACAGCAACTACGAGCAGTACTTC; CDR3aa: CASVDSNYEQYF
j_gene: TRBJ1-2; abundance: NA; v_gene: TRBV2; d_gene: TRBD1; CDR3nt: TGTGCCAGCAGTGAGCAGGGGGAGCTTGGCTACACCTTC; CDR3aa: CASSEQGELGYTF
j_gene: TRBJ1-1; abundance: NA; v_gene: TRBV18; d_gene: NA; CDR3nt: TGTGCCAGCTCACCAGGTTCGGACACTGAAGCTTTCTTT; CDR3aa: CASSPGSDTEAFF
j_gene: TRBJ1-6; abundance: NA; v_gene: TRBV5-1; d_gene: TRBD1; CDR3nt: TGCGCCAGCAGCTTGGTTGGACAGGGGTCTTCACCCCTCCACTTT; CDR3aa: CASSLVGQGSSPLHF
j_gene: TRBJ2-3; abundance: NA; v_gene: TRBV19; d_gene: NA; CDR3nt: TGTGCCAGTAGTGTGATGGCTCTAGGGGGCACAGATACGCAGTATTTT; CDR3aa: CASSVMALGGTDTQYF
j_gene: TRBJ1-6; abundance: once; v_gene: TRBV5-1; d_gene: NA; CDR3nt: TGCGCCAGCAGCTTGGCTCTACAGGGTTCACCCCTCCACTTT; CDR3aa: CASSLALQGSPLHF
j_gene: TRBJ1-1; abundance: NA; v_gene: TRBV7-9; d_gene: NA; CDR3nt: TGTCGGGTTCCTGGGGCAGGGCCGACTGAAGCTTTCTTT; CDR3aa: CRVPGAGPTEAFF
j_gene: TRBJ2-5; abundance: NA; v_gene: TRBV24-1; d_gene: TRBD1; CDR3nt: TGTGCCACCAGTGATCGCAAGGACCGGGACAGGGGGCAAGAGACCCAGTACTTC; CDR3aa: CATSDRKDRDRGQETQYF
j_gene: TRBJ2-3; abundance: NA; v_gene: TRBV18; d_gene: TRBD2; CDR3nt: TGTGCCAGCTCCGGCGGGGGGGCCCCAGATACGCAGTATTTT; CDR3aa: CASSGGGAPDTQYF
j_gene: TRBJ2-3; abundance: NA; v_gene: TRBV2; d_gene: TRBD2; CDR3nt: TGTGCCAGCAGTGAGGCAATAGCGGGGGACACAGATACGCAGTATTTT; CDR3aa: CASSEAIAGDTDTQYF
j_gene: TRBJ2-6; abundance: NA; v_gene: TRBV18; d_gene: TRBD2; CDR3nt: TGTGCCAGCTCACCTACGCGGGGGACTGGGGCCAACGTCCTGACTTTC; CDR3aa: CASSPTRGTGANVLTF
j_gene: TRBJ1-1; abundance: NA; v_gene: TRBV27; d_gene: NA; CDR3nt: TGTGCCAGCTTCGGGGGGGGCCGCCCAGCTTTCTTT; CDR3aa: CASFGGGRPAFF
j_gene: TRBJ1-1; abundance: NA; v_gene: TRBV28; d_gene: NA; CDR3nt: TGTGCCAGCAGTCTGCTGGGGGCAATGATGAACACTGAAGCTTTCTTT; CDR3aa: CASSLLGAMMNTEAFF
j_gene: TRBJ2-3; abundance: NA; v_gene: TRBV2; d_gene: TRBD2; CDR3nt: TGTGCCAGCGGGGAGGGTCAAGGCACAGATACGCAGTATTTT; CDR3aa: CASGEGQGTDTQYF
j_gene: TRBJ2-1; abundance: NA; v_gene: TRBV2; d_gene: NA; CDR3nt: TGTGCCAGCAGTGAAAATACTAGCAGGGAGTTCTTC; CDR3aa: CASSENTSREFF
j_gene: TRBJ2-3; abundance: once; v_gene: TRBV12-3/TRBV12-4; d_gene: NA; CDR3nt: TGTGCCAGCAGCCGGGACACCGATACGCAGTATTTT; CDR3aa: CASSRDTDTQYF
j_gene: TRBJ2-2; abundance: NA; v_gene: TRBV25-1; d_gene: TRBD1; CDR3nt: TGTGCCAGCAAGGGAGAGGGACAGCTCGGGGAGCTGTTTTTT; CDR3aa: CASKGEGQLGELFF
j_gene: TRBJ2-7; abundance: few; v_gene: TRBV4-2; d_gene: TRBD2; CDR3nt: TGTGCCAGCAGCCAAGCGGGGGGGGCCTACGAGCAGTACTTC; CDR3aa: CASSQAGGAYEQYF
j_gene: TRBJ2-1; abundance: NA; v_gene: TRBV5-5; d_gene: TRBD1; CDR3nt: TGTGCCAGCAGCTTGGGAGGGACAGGGATGTTGAATGAGCAGTTCTTC; CDR3aa: CASSLGGTGMLNEQFF
j_gene: TRBJ2-7; abundance: NA; v_gene: TRBV6-2/TRBV6-3; d_gene: TRBD2; CDR3nt: TGTGCCAGCAGTTATACCGGGACTAGCGGTCAGAATGAGCAGTACTTC; CDR3aa: CASSYTGTSGQNEQYF